The 31 T cell receptor beta chains reported below all come from one sample, sequenced in a study of blood T cell repertoires in COVID-19 (dated by TCRdb to 2019 to 2021). The library was produced with the immunoSEQ multiplex PCR assay. TCRdb re-hosts the immuneACCESS table, in-frame sequences only. Its copies lack some clones; in the studies checked, an unresolved V gene accounts for under half of them, and the cause for the rest is not known. The sample table contains about 380,000 clones; only one count was recorded for roughly four fifths of them. The ten top clones hold 1.1% of the sample. Sequencing was done on a sample of peripheral blood. Receptor source: a human donor with acute or convalescent COVID-19. The donor label of this sample is uncertain.

On this clone itself: Additional DNA sequences in this sample encode the identical CDR3. The genes are TRBV7-9 and TRBJ1-2; TRBD1 matches 7 bases. This CDR3 has 14 amino acids. The V gene's germline CDR1 is SEHNR and CDR2 FQNEAQ (reference sequence). Trimming removed 2 bases from V and 6 bases from J; junction bases left unmatched: 6. This chain's CDR3 is CASSLLVRGNGYTF. CDR3 nucleotides: TGTGCCAGCAGCTTACTGGTCAGGGGGAATGGCTACACCTTC.

V usage is TRBV28 and J usage is TRBJ1-1; D call uncertain. Trimming left V 2 bases short and J 4 bases short, with 8 bases between. CDR1 is MDHEN and CDR2 is SYDVKM in the germline V gene. CDR3 length equals 13 residues. The CDR3 is CASSLRRGTEAFF. In DNA form, the CDR3 reads TGTGCCAGCAGTTTACGGCGGGGCACTGAAGCTTTCTTT.

The rearrangement uses TRBV7-7 and TRBJ2-2, with TRBD2 matching 11 bases. Germline V CDR1 and CDR2: SSHAT, FNYEAQ (reference sequence). V shed 5 bases, J shed 5 bases, and the junction held 7 bases outside the gene matches. The CDR3 runs to 16 residues. The CDR3 is CASSPTSGRRTGELFF. CDR3 DNA: TGTGCCAGCAGCCCAACTAGCGGGAGAAGAACCGGGGAGCTGTTTTTT.

Only a few counts were recorded for this clone. This chain links TRBV14 with TRBJ1-1, with unresolved D. The CDR3 has 13 amino acids. V gave up 2 bases and J gave up 1 base, with 5 bases separating them. The V gene's germline CDR1 is SGHDN and CDR2 FVKESK. CDR3 sequence reads: CASSQYRNTEAFF. CDR3 coding DNA: TGTGCCAGCAGCCAATACAGGAACACTGAAGCTTTCTTT.

The chain is built from TRBV12-3 or TRBV12-4 and TRBJ2-2; D is ambiguous. This CDR3 has 13 residues. V lost 5 bases, J lost 9 bases, and 13 bases lay in between. The CDR3 loop reads CASSPRLQRELFF. The CDR3, as DNA: TGTGCCAGCAGTCCTAGGCTCCAAAGGGAGCTGTTTTTT.

V and J are TRBV27 and TRBJ2-2, with D possibly TRBD2 on 6 matching bases. This CDR3 has 15 amino acids. V gave up 8 bases and J gave up 1 base, with 14 bases separating them. The germline gives CDR1 MNHEY, CDR2 SMNVEV (reference sequence). CDR3 region: CASRRENRNTGELFF. The DNA of the CDR3 is TGTGCCAGCCGACGGGAGAACCGGAACACCGGGGAGCTGTTTTTT.

V gene TRBV30 combines with J gene TRBJ1-2, with no clear D. The germline CDR1 and CDR2 sequences are GTSNPN and SVGIG (reference sequence). CDR3 length: 14 amino acids. Trimming took 5 bases from V and 3 from J, leaving 16 bases between them. CDR3 coding DNA: TGTGCCTGGCAAGCTGCTACAGTTTACTATGGCTACACCTTC. Its protein is CAWQAATVYYGYTF.

The chain couples TRBV6-2 or TRBV6-3 to TRBJ2-5; 8 nucleotides line up with TRBD2. Germline V CDR1 and CDR2: MNHEY, SVGEGT. Trimming at V came to 2 bases and at J to 2 bases, leaving 4 bases not matched to a gene. The length of the CDR3 is 15 residues. The CDR3 coding sequence is TGTGCCAGCAGTTACGGTAGCGGGACACAAGAGACCCAGTACTTC. Encoded protein: CASSYGSGTQETQYF.

This clone was detected only once. The rearrangement joins TRBV3-1 (or the pseudogene TRBV3-2) to TRBJ2-1; the D gene is possibly TRBD1 (5 bases). The CDR3 is 14 residues long. The V and J ends lost 4 bases and 0 bases respectively, with 7 bases between them. CDR1 is LGHDT and CDR2 is YNNKEL in the germline V gene (reference sequence). The CDR3 DNA reads as TGTGCCAGCAGCCGGGGCAACTCCTACAATGAGCAGTTCTTC. Amino acids: CASSRGNSYNEQFF.

The J gene is TRBJ1-2, the V gene TRBV19; D may be TRBD1 (6 bases). V lost 7 bases and J 7 bases, leaving 22 bases between the germline ends. This CDR3 contains 15 residues. Germline V lookup: CDR1 LNHDA, CDR2 SQIVND (reference sequence). Here the CDR3 DNA reads TGTGCCAGTAACTACCCAGGACAGAGACAAGGTGGCTACACCTTC. This translates into CASNYPGQRQGGYTF.

The gene calls are TRBV5-1 and TRBJ1-5, with 7 nucleotides matching TRBD1. This CDR3 region has 16 residues. Germline CDR1 reads SGHRS; CDR2 reads YFSETQ. V was clipped by 4 bases and J by 1 base; unmatched bases: 8. The CDR3 coding sequence is TGCGCCAGCAGCCTGTTACCGACAGGGAGCAATCAGCCCCAGCATTTT. Translated: CASSLLPTGSNQPQHF.

The chain couples TRBV5-4 to TRBJ2-7; tentatively, D is TRBD1 (6 bases). This CDR3 is built from 13 residues. CDR1 is SGHNT and CDR2 is YYREEE in the germline V gene (reference sequence). V lost 3 bases to trimming and J lost 1 base, with 8 bases between them. The CDR3 loop reads CASSSGQSYEQYF. The CDR3 region has the DNA TGTGCCAGCAGCTCTGGACAGTCCTACGAGCAGTACTTC.

This clone was picked up one time. This chain links TRBV5-1 with TRBJ2-7; TRBD2 agrees at 8 bases. Trimming cost V 4 bases and J 5 bases; bases outside gene matches: 5. The CDR3 spans 13 residues. Germline CDR1 SGHRS, CDR2 YFSETQ. CDR3 nucleotide sequence: TGCGCCAGCAGCGGTAGCGGGGACGACGAGCAGTACTTC. It codes for CASSGSGDDEQYF.

The chain couples TRBV18 to TRBJ1-1; possible D gene TRBD1, 6 bases. V shed 6 bases and J shed 8 bases, with 10 bases lying between them. There are 11 residues in the CDR3. Germline V gene sequence: CDR1 KGHSH, CDR2 LQKENI. The CDR3 protein is CASSGGGEAFF. The DNA of the CDR3 is TGTGCCAGCTCCGGGGGGGGCGAAGCTTTCTTT.

V usage is TRBV18 and J usage is TRBJ1-1, with 7 bases fitting TRBD1. The CDR3 length is 18 residues. The V segment lost 2 bases and the J segment 10 bases; nucleotides outside the gene matches: 22. Germline loops: CDR1 KGHSH, CDR2 LQKENI. The CDR3, as DNA: TGTGCCAGCTCACCAAGATCAGGACAGGCGACGCTATACCCCCTAGCTTTCTTT. Translated, it gives CASSPRSGQATLYPLAFF. The whole variable domain, remainder taken from reference TRBV18 and TRBJ1-1, is NAGVMQNPRHLVRRRGQEARLRCSPMKGHSHVYWYRQLPEEGLKFMVYLQKENIIDESGMPKERFSAEFPKEGPSILRIQQVVRGDSAAYFCASSPRSGQATLYPLAFFGQGTRLTVV.

The rearrangement uses TRBV2 and TRBJ2-1, with 10 bases fitting TRBD2. V shed 7 bases and J 0 bases; nucleotides not matched to a gene: 9. The germline V gene has CDR1 SNHLY and CDR2 FYNNEI. The length of the CDR3 is 17 residues. The CDR3 protein is CASKLAGRPSSYNEQFF. The DNA for the CDR3 is TGTGCCAGCAAACTAGCGGGAAGGCCTAGCTCCTACAATGAGCAGTTCTTC.

V is TRBV6-6 and J is TRBJ1-1, with 9 bases aligning to TRBD1. The ends lost 6 bases at V and 4 bases at J; junction bases unmatched: 3. Germline CDR1 and CDR2: MNHNY and SVGAGI (reference sequence). The CDR3 is made up of 13 amino acids. This chain's CDR3 is CASSKTGGTEAFF. In DNA form, the CDR3 reads TGTGCCAGCAGCAAGACAGGGGGCACTGAAGCTTTCTTT.

This chain connects TRBV14 to TRBJ2-2; D is unresolved. Germline assignment: CDR1 SGHDN and CDR2 FVKESK. This CDR3 comprises 14 residues. V was clipped by 4 bases and J by 3 bases, with 9 bases between them. DNA of the CDR3: TGTGCCAGCAGCCCTTTACAGCACACCGGGGAGCTGTTTTTT. Translation: CASSPLQHTGELFF.

The CDR3 reads CASSQSGRMNTEAFF. DNA for the CDR3: TGTGCCAGCTCTCAGTCGGGGAGGATGAACACTGAAGCTTTCTTT. This chain joins TRBV18 and TRBJ1-1; D call uncertain. Germline lookup yields CDR1 KGHSH and CDR2 LQKENI. This CDR3 spans 15 amino acids. V dropped 6 bases and J dropped 0 bases, with 14 bases sitting between them.

This CDR3 is CASSESGRNQPQHF. CDR3 coding DNA: TGTGCCAGCAGTGAATCAGGGAGGAATCAGCCCCAGCATTTT. The J gene is TRBJ1-5, the V gene TRBV6-1; D is perhaps TRBD1 (5 bases). The CDR3 is made up of 14 amino acids. Germline V lookup: CDR1 MNHNS, CDR2 SASEGT. With 2 bases removed from V and 4 bases from J, the gap between germline ends came to 9 bases.

V usage is TRBV30 and J usage is TRBJ1-1; 7 nucleotides agree with TRBD1. Germline CDR1 reads GTSNPN; CDR2 reads SVGIG (reference sequence). V was clipped by 3 bases and J by 1 base; unmatched bases: 2. There are 13 residues in the CDR3. The CDR3 protein is CAWRRTGNTEAFF. CDR3 bases: TGTGCCTGGAGGAGGACAGGGAACACTGAAGCTTTCTTT.

On this clone itself: An end of the junction differs from the germline gene, which may be a read error. The V and J genes are TRBV18 and TRBJ2-7; TRBD2 might be the D (5 bases). The germline CDR1 and CDR2 sequences are KGHSH and LQKENI. This CDR3 contains 17 residues. CDR3 DNA sequence: TGTGCCAACTCACCCCGCGGGCGCCAATTCACCTCCTACGAGCAGTACTTC. Translated, it gives CANSPRGRQFTSYEQYF.

CDR3 sequence: CASSPRTGTGLRGYTF. CDR3 coding DNA: TGTGCCAGCAGCCCTAGAACCGGGACAGGGCTACGGGGCTACACCTTC. This chain connects TRBV9 to TRBJ1-2; 9 bases are a match to TRBD1. CDR3 length: 16 residues. The germline gives CDR1 SGDLS, CDR2 YYNGEE. J was trimmed by 8 bases and V by 4 bases; bases with no gene match: 15.

The rearrangement uses TRBV3-1 (or the pseudogene TRBV3-2) and TRBJ2-3; TRBD1 might be the D (6 bases). CDR1 and CDR2 from the germline V gene are LGHDT and YNNKEL (reference sequence). The CDR3 consists of 13 residues. Deletions cut 3 bases from V and 5 bases from J, with 9 bases between. The CDR3 nucleotides are TGTGCCAGCAGCCATTTCAGGGGAGATACGCAGTATTTT. Protein product: CASSHFRGDTQYF.

The chain links TRBV6-5 to TRBJ2-1; 7 nucleotides agree with TRBD2. Germline V gene data show CDR1 as MNHEY and CDR2 as SVGAGI. The CDR3 is 13 residues long. With V trimmed by 11 bases and J by 8 bases, 12 bases remained unmatched. CDR3 in DNA: TGTGCCGTCGAGCGGGGAAGAGGCGATGAGCAGTTCTTC. Residues: CAVERGRGDEQFF.

V is TRBV6-2 or TRBV6-3 and J is TRBJ1-1; D gene uncertain. The germline V and J ends were trimmed by 1 base and 2 bases, with 8 bases remaining between them. The germline V gene has CDR1 MNHEY and CDR2 SVGEGT. CDR3 length equals 14 residues. CDR3 amino acids: CASSYFQVNTEAFF. CDR3 in DNA: TGTGCCAGCAGTTACTTTCAGGTTAACACTGAAGCTTTCTTT.

The chain has TRBV12-3 or TRBV12-4 and TRBJ2-1; TRBD2 aligns across 10 bases. With 7 bases clipped from V and 10 bases from J, the junction kept 7 bases outside the gene matches. This CDR3 comprises 13 residues. As DNA, the CDR3 is TGTGCCAGCAAGGGGCTAGCGGGAGACGAGCAGTTCTTC. Translation: CASKGLAGDEQFF.

This chain joins TRBV3-1 (or the pseudogene TRBV3-2) and TRBJ2-1, with TRBD1 as a possible D gene (6 bases). With 1 base removed from V and 14 bases from J, the gap between germline ends came to 12 bases. The CDR3 is made up of 12 amino acids. The V gene's germline CDR1 is LGHDT and CDR2 YNNKEL (reference sequence). DNA of the CDR3: TGTGCCAGCAGCCAAGTGGGGCAGGGGAAGTTCTTC. Its protein is CASSQVGQGKFF.

The chain employs TRBV5-5 and TRBJ1-1; the match to TRBD1 covers 9 bases. The germline gives CDR1 SGHKS, CDR2 YYEKEE (reference sequence). The CDR3 has 15 residues. V shed 2 bases, J shed 4 bases, and the junction held 6 bases outside the gene matches. This CDR3 reads CASSFVQGASTEAFF. As DNA, the CDR3 is TGTGCCAGCAGCTTCGTACAGGGGGCGTCCACTGAAGCTTTCTTT.

The V and J genes are TRBV11-2 and TRBJ1-1; D might be TRBD1 (5 bases). CDR1 is SGHAT, CDR2 FQNNGV, per germline. V lost 5 bases, J lost 1 base, and 14 bases lay in between. The CDR3 contains 15 residues. The DNA for the CDR3 is TGTGCCAGCAGCGCCCAAATAACAGGGAACACTGAAGCTTTCTTT. It specifies CASSAQITGNTEAFF.

The CDR3 DNA sequence: TGTGCCAGCAGCCGACAGGGGTCCTACGAGCAGTACTTC. Protein sequence: CASSRQGSYEQYF. V gene TRBV27 combines with J gene TRBJ2-7; 8 bases are shared with TRBD1. V was clipped by 6 bases and J by 1 base; unmatched bases: 2. The CDR3 length is 13 residues. Germline values: CDR1 MNHEY, CDR2 SMNVEV (reference sequence).